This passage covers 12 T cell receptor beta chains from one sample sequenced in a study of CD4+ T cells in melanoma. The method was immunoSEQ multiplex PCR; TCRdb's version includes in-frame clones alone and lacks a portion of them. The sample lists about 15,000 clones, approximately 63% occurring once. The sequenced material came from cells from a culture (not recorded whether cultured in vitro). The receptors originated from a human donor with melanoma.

The CDR3 DNA reads as TGCGCCAGCAGTGAGCCCCTTTACAGGGTCAGGTTCTATGGCTACACCTTC. Translation: CASSEPLYRVRFYGYTF. V usage is TRBV10-2 and J usage is TRBJ1-2; D might be TRBD1 (6 bases). CDR3 length: 17 residues. The germline gives CDR1 WSHSY, CDR2 SAAADI. The V gene lost 2 bases and the J gene lost 4 bases, with 20 bases spanning the gap.

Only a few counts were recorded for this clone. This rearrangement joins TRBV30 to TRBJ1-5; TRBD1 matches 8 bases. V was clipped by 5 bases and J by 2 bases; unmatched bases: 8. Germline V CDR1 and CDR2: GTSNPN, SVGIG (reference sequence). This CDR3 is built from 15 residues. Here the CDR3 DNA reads TGTGCCTGGGGGGTCGGGGGACAGGGCAATCAGCCCCAGCATTTT. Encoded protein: CAWGVGGQGNQPQHF. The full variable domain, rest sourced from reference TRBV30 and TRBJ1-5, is SQTIHQWPATLVQPVGSPLSLECTVEGTSNPNLYWYRQAAGRGLQLLFYSVGIGQISSEVPQNLSASRPQDRQFILSSKKLLLSDSGFYLCAWGVGGQGNQPQHFGDGTRLSIL.

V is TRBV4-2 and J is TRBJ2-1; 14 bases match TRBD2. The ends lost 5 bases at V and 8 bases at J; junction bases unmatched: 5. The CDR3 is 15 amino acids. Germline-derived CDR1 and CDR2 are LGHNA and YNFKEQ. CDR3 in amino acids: CASSYGLAGGDEQFF. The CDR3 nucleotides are TGTGCCAGCAGCTACGGACTAGCGGGGGGAGATGAGCAGTTCTTC.

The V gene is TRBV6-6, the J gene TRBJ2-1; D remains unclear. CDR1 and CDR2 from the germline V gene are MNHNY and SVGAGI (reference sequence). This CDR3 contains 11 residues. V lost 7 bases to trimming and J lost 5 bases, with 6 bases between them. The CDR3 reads CASTANNEQFF. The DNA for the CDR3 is TGTGCCAGCACCGCTAACAATGAGCAGTTCTTC.

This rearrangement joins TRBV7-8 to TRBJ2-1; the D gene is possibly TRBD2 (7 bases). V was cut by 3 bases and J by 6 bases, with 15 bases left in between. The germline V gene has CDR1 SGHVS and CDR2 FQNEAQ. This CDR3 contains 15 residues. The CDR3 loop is CASSFGKGGRNEQFF. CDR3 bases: TGTGCCAGCAGCTTCGGGAAGGGGGGGCGCAATGAGCAGTTCTTC.

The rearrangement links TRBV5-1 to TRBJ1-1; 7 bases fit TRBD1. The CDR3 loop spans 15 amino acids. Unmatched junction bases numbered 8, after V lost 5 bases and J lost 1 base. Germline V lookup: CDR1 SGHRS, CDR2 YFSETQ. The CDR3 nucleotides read TGCGCCAGCAGTGTGACAGGGATACAGAACACTGAAGCTTTCTTT. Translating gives CASSVTGIQNTEAFF.

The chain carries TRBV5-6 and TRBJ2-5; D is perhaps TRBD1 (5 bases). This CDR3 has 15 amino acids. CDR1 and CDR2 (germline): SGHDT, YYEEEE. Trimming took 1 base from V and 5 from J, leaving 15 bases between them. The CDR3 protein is CASSLRQGMMETQYF. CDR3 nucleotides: TGTGCCAGCAGCTTGCGGCAGGGAATGATGGAGACCCAGTACTTC.

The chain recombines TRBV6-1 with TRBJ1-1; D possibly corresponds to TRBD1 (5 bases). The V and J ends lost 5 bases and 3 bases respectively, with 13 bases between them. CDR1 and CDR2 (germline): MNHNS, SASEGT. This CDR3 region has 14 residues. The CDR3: CASSRRAGYTEAFF. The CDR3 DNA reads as TGTGCCAGCAGTCGAAGGGCAGGGTACACTGAAGCTTTCTTT.

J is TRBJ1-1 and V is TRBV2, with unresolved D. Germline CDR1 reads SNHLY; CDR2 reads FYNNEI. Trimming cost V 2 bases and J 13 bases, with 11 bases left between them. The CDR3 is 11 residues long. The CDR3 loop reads CASSEYEWGFF. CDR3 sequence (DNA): TGTGCCAGCAGTGAATACGAATGGGGTTTCTTT.

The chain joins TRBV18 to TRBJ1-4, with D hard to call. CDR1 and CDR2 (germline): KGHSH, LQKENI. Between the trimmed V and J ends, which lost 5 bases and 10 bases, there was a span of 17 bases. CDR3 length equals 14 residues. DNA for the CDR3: TGTGCCAGCTCATTCTCGGGTAGGGAAGGAAAACTGTTTTTT. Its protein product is CASSFSGREGKLFF.

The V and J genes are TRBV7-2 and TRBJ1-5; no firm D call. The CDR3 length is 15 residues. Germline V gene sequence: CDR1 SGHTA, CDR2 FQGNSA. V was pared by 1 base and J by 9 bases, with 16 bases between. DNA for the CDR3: TGTGCCAGCAGCTTAGAAGGTACGGGTGTCGGGCCCCAGCATTTT. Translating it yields CASSLEGTGVGPQHF.

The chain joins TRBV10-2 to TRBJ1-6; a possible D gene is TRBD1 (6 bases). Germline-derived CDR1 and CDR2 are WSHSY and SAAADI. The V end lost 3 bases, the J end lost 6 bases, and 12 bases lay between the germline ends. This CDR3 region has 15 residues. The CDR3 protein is CASSETGTRNSPLHF. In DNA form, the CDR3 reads TGCGCCAGCAGTGAAACCGGGACACGTAATTCACCCCTCCACTTT.